Each of the 28 T cell receptor beta chains below was sequenced from the same sample in a study of cytomegalovirus exposure and HLA in healthy donors. Vbeta (60) and Jbeta (13) primers were used in the PCR. The method was immunoSEQ multiplex PCR; TCRdb's version includes in-frame clones alone and lacks a portion of them. This table has 130,000 to 150,000 clones, approximately 82% appearing once. Sample: PBMCs. All receptors come from a woman aged 60 to 75 in good health and CMV-seropositive.

The CDR3 sequence: CASSLLEGADEQYF. CDR3 sequence (DNA): TGTGCCAGCAGTTTACTTGAGGGGGCGGACGAGCAGTACTTC. J is TRBJ2-7 and V is TRBV28; 7 positions agree with TRBD1. The CDR3 has 14 residues. Per germline, CDR1 MDHEN and CDR2 SYDVKM. V lost 2 bases and J lost 5; bases outside the gene matches: 6.

This clone was picked up a small number of times. This chain uses TRBV19 with TRBJ2-1, with a possible D match to TRBD1 (6 bases). This CDR3 region has 15 residues. V lost 3 bases and J lost 6, with 15 bases in between. Germline assignment: CDR1 LNHDA and CDR2 SQIVND (reference sequence). CDR3 DNA sequence: TGTGCCAGTAGTATTCTTCCGCCAGGGGTCAATGAGCAGTTCTTC. It yields the protein CASSILPPGVNEQFF.

This clone showed up just once. The chain carries TRBV19 and TRBJ2-6; 9 bases are shared with TRBD1. This CDR3 spans 19 amino acids. V lost 3 bases to trimming and J lost 2 bases; unmatched junction nucleotides: 11. The germline V gene has CDR1 LNHDA and CDR2 SQIVND (reference sequence). DNA for the CDR3: TGTGCCAGTAGTATTGGAAACAGGGGGCATTGGGCTGGGGCCAACGTCCTGACTTTC. It specifies CASSIGNRGHWAGANVLTF.

This rearrangement joins TRBV29-1 to TRBJ2-2; TRBD2 agrees at 7 bases. The trim removed 5 bases at V and 4 bases at J, leaving 7 bases unmatched. The CDR3 is made up of 14 amino acids. Germline lookup yields CDR1 SQVTM and CDR2 ANQGSEA. The CDR3: CSVTIGGSTGELFF. CDR3 nucleotide sequence: TGCAGCGTTACGATTGGCGGGAGCACCGGGGAGCTGTTTTTT.

The chain carries TRBV7-9 and TRBJ1-1; TRBD1 might be the D (5 bases). CDR3 length: 15 residues. V gave up 11 bases and J gave up 4 bases, with 23 bases separating them. Germline V gives CDR1 SEHNR, CDR2 FQNEAQ (reference sequence). CDR3 nucleotides: TGTGCCGGGGATGGGGGGGAGGGTAAGGTCACTGAAGCTTTCTTT. Translated, it gives CAGDGGEGKVTEAFF.

The V gene is TRBV4-1, the J gene TRBJ1-2; no firm D call. V lost 0 bases and J lost 5, with 16 bases in between. Germline values: CDR1 MGHRA, CDR2 YSYEKL. The length of the CDR3 is 16 residues. CDR3 sequence reads: CASSQERLRAGYGYTF. CDR3 nucleotides: TGCGCCAGCAGCCAAGAGAGGCTCCGGGCGGGGTATGGCTACACCTTC.

The chain combines TRBV27 with TRBJ2-7, with 7 nucleotides matching TRBD2. The CDR3 is made up of 14 amino acids. Germline values: CDR1 MNHEY, CDR2 SMNVEV (reference sequence). Trimming removed 5 bases from V and 1 base from J; junction bases left unmatched: 5. This chain's CDR3 is CASSARTRSYEQYF. CDR3 DNA: TGTGCCAGCAGTGCCCGGACTAGATCCTACGAGCAGTACTTC.

The V gene is TRBV5-1, the J gene TRBJ2-1; 7 positions agree with TRBD2. V lost 0 bases, J lost 1 base, and 10 bases stayed unmatched. Germline CDR1 SGHRS, CDR2 YFSETQ. The CDR3 covers 18 residues. The CDR3 loop is CASSLALWGEGSYNEQFF. In DNA form, the CDR3 reads TGCGCCAGCAGCTTGGCCCTTTGGGGGGAGGGATCCTACAATGAGCAGTTCTTC.

This clone showed up just once. V and J are TRBV28 and TRBJ2-1, with TRBD2 as a possible D gene (6 bases). Trimming shortened V by 4 bases and J by 2 bases, and 30 bases separated the two germline ends. Per germline, CDR1 MDHEN and CDR2 SYDVKM. This CDR3 spans 21 amino acids. CDR3 amino acids: CASSSLSPSPTTRPTYNEQFF. CDR3 nucleotides: TGTGCCAGCAGTTCATTATCCCCTTCTCCTACGACTAGGCCCACCTACAATGAGCAGTTCTTC.

The rearrangement joins TRBV19 to TRBJ1-5, with a tentative D call TRBD1 (6 bases). The V gene's germline CDR1 is LNHDA and CDR2 SQIVND (reference sequence). The CDR3 has 16 residues. V was pared by 5 bases and J by 2 bases, with 16 bases between. CDR3 region: CASSVGQSWGNQPQHF. The CDR3 DNA is TGTGCCAGTAGTGTTGGACAGAGTTGGGGCAATCAGCCCCAGCATTTT.

This clone was detected once. V is TRBV27 and J is TRBJ2-5, with 10 bases fitting TRBD1. This CDR3 comprises 15 residues. Trimming removed 1 base from V and 1 base from J; junction bases left unmatched: 0. Per germline, CDR1 MNHEY and CDR2 SMNVEV (reference sequence). The CDR3 bases are TGTGCCAGCAGTTTATGGACAGGGGGCCAAGAGACCCAGTACTTC. It yields the protein CASSLWTGGQETQYF.

The genes are TRBV2 and TRBJ2-7, with TRBD2 matching over 9 bases. Germline V lookup: CDR1 SNHLY, CDR2 FYNNEI. The CDR3 runs to 13 residues. Trimming cost V 8 bases and J 3 bases; bases outside gene matches: 5. The CDR3 region has the DNA TGTGCCAGCGGTAGCGGGAGCGTCTACGAGCAGTACTTC. Translated: CASGSGSVYEQYF.

The chain recombines TRBV10-3 with TRBJ2-7; unclear D gene. V lost 4 bases to trimming and J lost 4 bases, with 5 bases between them. The CDR3 extends over 11 amino acids. Per germline, CDR1 ENHRY and CDR2 SYGVKD. Here the CDR3 reads CAISATYEQYF. The CDR3 DNA sequence: TGTGCCATCAGTGCCACTTACGAGCAGTACTTC.

The CDR3 bases are TGTGCCAGTAGTCCTCGGACAGGACCCAACCAAGAGACCCAGTACTTC. Its protein product is CASSPRTGPNQETQYF. The chain employs TRBV19 and TRBJ2-5; 7 bases fit TRBD1. J gave up 0 bases and V 5 bases, and 9 bases lay outside the gene matches. The CDR3 extends over 16 amino acids. Germline lookup yields CDR1 LNHDA and CDR2 SQIVND (reference sequence). Full variable domain (rest looked up from reference TRBV19 and TRBJ2-5): DGGITQSPKYLFRKEGQNVTLSCEQNLNHDAMYWYRQDPGQGLRLIYYSQIVNDFQKGDIAEGYSVSREKKESFPLTVTSAQKNPTAFYLCASSPRTGPNQETQYFGPGTRLLVL.

This sequence joins TRBV6-4 and TRBJ1-2; tentative D call: TRBD1 (5 bases). CDR1 and CDR2 from the germline V gene are MRHNA and SNTAGT. Trimming shortened V by 6 bases and J by 4 bases, and 12 bases separated the two germline ends. This CDR3 is built from 13 residues. CDR3: CASSTQGGYGYTF. In DNA, the CDR3 is TGTGCCAGCAGCACCCAGGGAGGCTATGGCTACACCTTC.

This chain uses TRBV7-2 with TRBJ1-4, with a weak D call TRBD1 (5 bases). The germline V and J ends were trimmed by 5 bases and 12 bases, with 19 bases remaining between them. CDR3 length equals 14 residues. The V gene's germline CDR1 is SGHTA and CDR2 FQGNSA. CDR3 in amino acids: CASSPDSRWEELFF. As DNA, the CDR3 is TGTGCCAGCAGCCCCGACAGTCGGTGGGAAGAACTGTTTTTT. The variable domain in full, completed from reference TRBV7-2 and TRBJ1-4, reads GAGVSQSPSNKVTEKGKDVELRCDPISGHTALYWYRQSLGQGLEFLIYFQGNSAPDKSGLPSDRFSAERTGGSVSTLTIQRTQQEDSAVYLCASSPDSRWEELFFGSGTQLSVL.

The table lists this clone with a few counts. The chain carries TRBV5-1 and TRBJ2-7; 10 positions match TRBD1. Germline V gene data show CDR1 as SGHRS and CDR2 as YFSETQ. Trimming at V came to 3 bases and at J to 2 bases, leaving 5 bases not matched to a gene. CDR3 length: 15 amino acids. Here the CDR3 reads CASSSDRGRTYEQYF. DNA for the CDR3: TGCGCCAGCAGCTCAGACAGGGGGCGCACCTACGAGCAGTACTTC.

CDR3 bases: TGTGCCAGTCGATCAAACAGGGTAAGCACTGAAGCTTTCTTT. This codes for CASRSNRVSTEAFF. This chain uses TRBV19 with TRBJ1-1; possible D gene TRBD1, 6 bases. Trimming removed 8 bases from V and 4 bases from J, with 17 bases in between. The CDR3 has 14 amino acids. CDR1 and CDR2 from the germline V gene are LNHDA and SQIVND (reference sequence).

The chain uses TRBV4-3 and TRBJ2-2; D might be TRBD2 (6 bases). The CDR3 runs 17 residues. Germline CDR1 LGHNA, CDR2 YSLEER. V shed 1 base and J shed 1 base, with 13 bases lying between them. The CDR3 sequence: CASSQVWGRLNTGELFF. In nucleotides, the CDR3 is TGCGCCAGCAGCCAAGTTTGGGGGAGGTTGAACACCGGGGAGCTGTTTTTT.

J is TRBJ2-7 and V is TRBV5-6; TRBD1 agrees at 9 bases. V trimming: 3 bases; J trimming: 6 bases; junction bases outside the gene matches: 10. CDR1 and CDR2 (germline): SGHDT, YYEEEE. This CDR3 comprises 15 residues. CDR3 sequence reads: CASSYLGTGIVEQYF. The CDR3 DNA reads TGTGCCAGCAGCTATCTCGGGACAGGGATTGTCGAGCAGTACTTC.

This clone was observed a handful of times. The rearrangement uses TRBV6-6 and TRBJ2-3; weak D call: TRBD2 (6 bases). The germline V and J ends were trimmed by 2 bases and 2 bases, with 8 bases remaining between them. The germline V gene has CDR1 MNHNY and CDR2 SVGAGI (reference sequence). This CDR3 region has 14 residues. The CDR3 DNA reads as TGTGCCAGCAGTTACGGGGACTCCACAGATACGCAGTATTTT. Translation: CASSYGDSTDTQYF.

This clone is a singleton in its sample. This chain uses TRBV28 with TRBJ2-5; perhaps TRBD1 as D (6 bases). Trimming took 10 bases from V and 6 from J, leaving 15 bases between them. The CDR3 is 12 amino acids. Germline loops: CDR1 MDHEN, CDR2 SYDVKM. For the CDR3, the DNA is TGTGCCACCAACGACAGGTACCAGACCCAGTACTTC. Residues: CATNDRYQTQYF.

This clone occurred a few times. The CDR3: CASSLEQGRRTEAFF. For the CDR3, the DNA is TGTGCCAGCAGCTTGGAACAGGGGCGTAGGACTGAAGCTTTCTTT. The gene calls are TRBV5-6 and TRBJ1-1; 7 bases are a match to TRBD1. This CDR3 has 15 amino acids. V lost 0 bases and J lost 5; bases outside the gene matches: 7. Germline lookup yields CDR1 SGHDT and CDR2 YYEEEE.

The chain combines TRBV30 with TRBJ2-7; D remains unclear. The CDR3 has 11 amino acids. The V end was cut by 2 bases, the J end by 2 bases, with 4 bases between. CDR1 is GTSNPN, CDR2 SVGIG, per germline (reference sequence). As DNA, the CDR3 is TGTGCCTGGAGTCAGGCCTACGAGCAGTACTTC. This sequence encodes CAWSQAYEQYF.

The gene calls are TRBV27 and TRBJ1-5; D unclear. Germline CDR1 MNHEY, CDR2 SMNVEV (reference sequence). The CDR3 runs 14 residues. V lost 3 bases and J 6 bases, leaving 12 bases between the germline ends. This chain's CDR3 is CASSFRGQGQPQHF. Here the CDR3 DNA reads TGTGCCAGCAGTTTCCGGGGTCAAGGTCAGCCCCAGCATTTT.

The chain uses TRBV7-9 and TRBJ2-1, with a tentative D call TRBD2 (5 bases). The CDR3 spans 13 residues. From germline, CDR1 is SEHNR and CDR2 FQNEAQ (reference sequence). The CDR3 nucleotides are TGTGCAACTCGGGGATCCTCCTACAATGAGCAGTTCTTC. It encodes CATRGSSYNEQFF. Full variable domain (remainder filled in from reference TRBV7-9 and TRBJ2-1): DTGVSQNPRHKITKRGQNVTFRCDPISEHNRLYWYRQTLGQGPEFLTYFQNEAQLEKSRLLSDRFSAERPKGSFSTLEIQRTEQGDSAMYLCATRGSSYNEQFFGPGTRLTVL.

The chain carries TRBV9 and TRBJ1-2, with 8 nucleotides matching TRBD1. CDR1 is SGDLS and CDR2 is YYNGEE in the germline V gene. The length of the CDR3 is 15 residues. Unmatched junction bases numbered 8, after V lost 3 bases and J lost 4 bases. The CDR3 is CASSDLLGTGYGYTF. CDR3 nucleotide sequence: TGTGCCAGCAGCGACCTTCTCGGGACAGGCTATGGCTACACCTTC.

The chain joins TRBV11-3 to TRBJ1-1, with 8 bases fitting TRBD1. The junction had 4 bases not matched to a gene; V was cut back by 5 bases and J by 8 bases. In germline, CDR1 is SGHNT, CDR2 YENEEA. The CDR3 contains 12 residues. The DNA for the CDR3 is TGTGCCAGCAGCCTATACAGGGGGGAAGCTTTCTTT. Residues: CASSLYRGEAFF.